This entry lists 20 T cell receptor beta chains sequenced from one sample in a study of blood T cell repertoires in COVID-19. Assay used: immunoSEQ multiplex PCR; TCRdb lists only in-frame clones, some missing. The sample comprises more than 150,000 clones, approximately 86% of which are singletons, and 8% to 10% rests with the top ten. The sequencing sample was made of peripheral blood. All receptors come from a man aged 55 to 70 with acute or convalescent COVID-19.

V usage is TRBV7-3 and J usage is TRBJ2-5; D perhaps matches TRBD2 (5 bases). This CDR3 contains 16 residues. V lost 1 base and J 0 bases, leaving 12 bases between the germline ends. Germline CDR1 is SGHTA and CDR2 is FQGTGA. CDR3 DNA: TGTGCCAGCAGCTTAATTGGCGGAGGATACCAAGAGACCCAGTACTTC. This gives the protein CASSLIGGGYQETQYF.

This clone was detected only a few times. The J gene is TRBJ2-3, the V gene TRBV5-1; 8 bases line up with TRBD2. From germline, CDR1 is SGHRS and CDR2 YFSETQ. J was trimmed by 4 bases and V by 4 bases; bases with no gene match: 11. The CDR3 length is 16 residues. Written as DNA, the CDR3 is TGCGCCAGCAGCCCTGGACTAGCCACCTTCGCAGATACGCAGTATTTT. It specifies CASSPGLATFADTQYF.

This chain connects TRBV18 to TRBJ1-1; TRBD1 might be the D (5 bases). Trimming took 2 bases from V and 3 from J, leaving 10 bases between them. There are 14 residues in the CDR3. Per germline, CDR1 KGHSH and CDR2 LQKENI. The DNA for the CDR3 is TGTGCCAGCTCACCATCCAGGGAGGACACTGAAGCTTTCTTT. This encodes CASSPSREDTEAFF.

Concerning this clone: Additional DNA sequences in this sample encode the identical CDR3. The chain joins TRBV5-1 to TRBJ2-7; TRBD1 matches at 9 bases. Germline values: CDR1 SGHRS, CDR2 YFSETQ. J gave up 1 base and V 4 bases, and 3 bases lay outside the gene matches. The CDR3 is 14 amino acids. The CDR3 DNA reads TGCGCCAGCAGCCCGGGACAGGGATCCTACGAGCAGTACTTC. It yields the protein CASSPGQGSYEQYF.

The genes are TRBV7-9 and TRBJ1-4; tentatively, D is TRBD1 (5 bases). This CDR3 region has 17 residues. The germline V gene encodes CDR1 SEHNR and CDR2 FQNEAQ (reference sequence). The V gene lost 5 bases and the J gene lost 4 bases, with 20 bases spanning the gap. The CDR3 bases are TGTGCCAGCAGCCGATTTGCGCAGGGTGGGCGTAATGAAAAACTGTTTTTT. It codes for CASSRFAQGGRNEKLFF.

The rearrangement links TRBV5-4 to TRBJ2-7, with TRBD2 matching 7 bases. This CDR3 comprises 15 residues. Germline V gene data show CDR1 as SGHNT and CDR2 as YYREEE (reference sequence). V was clipped by 3 bases and J by 3 bases; unmatched bases: 9. CDR3 region: CASSSPGGGYYEQYF. DNA of the CDR3: TGTGCCAGCAGCTCCCCGGGAGGCGGATACTACGAGCAGTACTTC.

V and J are TRBV28 and TRBJ1-4; D not resolved. The germline gives CDR1 MDHEN, CDR2 SYDVKM. The V gene lost 7 bases and the J gene lost 7 bases, with 13 bases spanning the gap. CDR3 length: 13 amino acids. CDR3 bases: TGTGCCAGCACCTATAACCCCGGTGAAAAACTGTTTTTT. Translation gives CASTYNPGEKLFF.

The V call is TRBV7-2, the J call TRBJ2-7, with 9 bases fitting TRBD1. After removal of 5 bases from V and 2 bases from J, the junction contained 13 bases not matched to a gene. The CDR3 loop spans 17 amino acids. The germline CDR1 and CDR2 sequences are SGHTA and FQGNSA. CDR3 loop: CASSPPGQGQNTYEQYF. CDR3 coding DNA: TGTGCCAGCAGCCCACCGGGACAGGGTCAGAACACCTACGAGCAGTACTTC.

The CDR3 bases are TGTGCCAGTAGTATAGGGGCTCAAGAGACCCAGTACTTC. Its translation: CASSIGAQETQYF. The J gene is TRBJ2-5, the V gene TRBV19; D unclear. CDR3 length equals 13 residues. Germline V CDR1 and CDR2: LNHDA, SQIVND (reference sequence). Trimming removed 1 base at V and 2 bases at J, with 5 bases between.

The chain combines TRBV5-6 with TRBJ2-7; TRBD2 aligns across 8 bases. The length of the CDR3 is 15 residues. J was trimmed by 4 bases and V by 3 bases; bases with no gene match: 9. Germline-derived CDR1 and CDR2 are SGHDT and YYEEEE. The CDR3 loop is CASSSVAGGRYEQYF. In nucleotides, the CDR3 is TGTGCCAGCAGCTCGGTGGCGGGAGGTCGGTACGAGCAGTACTTC.

V gene TRBV19 combines with J gene TRBJ1-1; possible D gene TRBD1, 5 bases. The germline V gene encodes CDR1 LNHDA and CDR2 SQIVND (reference sequence). V lost 0 bases and J lost 4, with 9 bases in between. CDR3 size: 14 residues. Here the CDR3 DNA reads TGTGCCAGTAGTATAGAGTGGCAGGGCACTGAAGCTTTCTTT. The encoded protein is CASSIEWQGTEAFF.

In its sample, this clone was seen a few times. The chain has TRBV29-1 and TRBJ1-2, with a tentative D call TRBD1 (5 bases). Trimming took 6 bases from V and 8 from J, leaving 19 bases between them. Germline loops: CDR1 SQVTM, CDR2 ANQGSEA. The CDR3 runs to 13 residues. The CDR3 DNA is TGCAGCGTAGATGACGGGGGTGAGGAAGGCTACACCTTC. Residues: CSVDDGGEEGYTF.

The genes are TRBV18 and TRBJ1-5; no clear D gene. This CDR3 has 15 amino acids. The ends were cut back, 5 bases at V and 4 bases at J, with 15 bases in the middle. Germline V lookup: CDR1 KGHSH, CDR2 LQKENI. The CDR3 nucleotides are TGTGCCAGCTCAGCCCCGTCCGGAGCAAATCAGCCCCAGCATTTT. Translating gives CASSAPSGANQPQHF.

This clone was picked up one time. The chain is built from TRBV6-1 and TRBJ1-1; possible D gene TRBD1, 5 bases. V was shortened by 2 bases and J by 7 bases, with 11 bases between the two germline ends. The CDR3 runs 13 residues. From germline, CDR1 is MNHNS and CDR2 SASEGT. CDR3 residues: CASSELQAGEAFF. As DNA, the CDR3 is TGTGCCAGCAGTGAATTACAGGCAGGTGAAGCTTTCTTT.

The J gene is TRBJ1-1, the V gene TRBV18; D is ambiguous. Germline V CDR1 and CDR2: KGHSH, LQKENI. This CDR3 is 13 amino acids long. With 2 bases removed from V and 9 bases from J, the gap between germline ends came to 13 bases. The CDR3 spells CASSPSSEIKAFF. The CDR3 nucleotides read TGTGCCAGCTCACCAAGCTCCGAAATCAAAGCTTTCTTT. Drawing the rest from reference TRBV18 and TRBJ1-1, the complete variable domain is NAGVMQNPRHLVRRRGQEARLRCSPMKGHSHVYWYRQLPEEGLKFMVYLQKENIIDESGMPKERFSAEFPKEGPSILRIQQVVRGDSAAYFCASSPSSEIKAFFGQGTRLTVV.

Comments on this clone: Compared with germline, one end of the junction differs, possibly owing to a read error. This chain uses TRBV7-7 with TRBJ2-1, with 8 bases that match TRBD2. The CDR3 covers 15 residues. Per germline, CDR1 SSHAT and CDR2 FNYEAQ (reference sequence). As DNA, the CDR3 is TGTGCTAGCAGCCCCCTAGCGGGTCCAGACAATGAGCAGTTCTTC. Residues: CASSPLAGPDNEQFF.

The CDR3 reads CASSLERRTYEQYF. Here the CDR3 DNA reads TGTGCCAGCAGCTTAGAACGGAGAACCTACGAGCAGTACTTC. The gene calls are TRBV7-9 and TRBJ2-7; no definite D call. CDR1 and CDR2 (germline): SEHNR, FQNEAQ (reference sequence). Between the trimmed V and J ends, which lost 1 base and 2 bases, there was a span of 9 bases. The length of the CDR3 is 14 residues.

This clone was observed a single time. The V call is TRBV12-3 or TRBV12-4, the J call TRBJ1-2, with D uncertain. This CDR3 has 13 residues. Trimming removed 7 bases from V and 4 bases from J, with 13 bases in between. The CDR3 DNA is TGTGCCAGCACCTCCACGGGGATCTATGGCTACACCTTC. As protein: CASTSTGIYGYTF.

CDR3 sequence: CASSVGAGGPLVREQFF. CDR3 DNA sequence: TGTGCCAGCAGCGTAGGGGCGGGAGGGCCTCTTGTTCGTGAGCAGTTCTTC. The chain recombines TRBV9 with TRBJ2-1; 9 bases match TRBD2. Trimming removed 0 bases from V and 9 bases from J; junction bases left unmatched: 13. CDR1 is SGDLS, CDR2 YYNGEE, per germline. This CDR3 is 17 amino acids long.

V and J are TRBV10-3 and TRBJ1-1; D perhaps matches TRBD1 (5 bases). The CDR3 is 14 residues long. Germline V lookup: CDR1 ENHRY, CDR2 SYGVKD. Trimming pared 4 bases from V and 3 bases from J, leaving 12 bases between. This CDR3 is CAISVAGGDTEAFF. The CDR3 coding sequence is TGTGCCATCAGTGTTGCAGGAGGGGACACTGAAGCTTTCTTT.